One TCR beta chain is described in this entry. Its antigen remains unknown. The sample is drawn from a study of chemoradiotherapy in HPV16-positive cancers. General observations from the study: During treatment, candidate HPV-specific clones and E7-related motifs expanded in tumor. HPV-specific T cells were functionally defined from only a couple of HPV16-positive patients. For HPV16-positive patients, expanding HPV-responsive T cells associated with longer recurrence-free survival.

V gave up 0 bases and J gave up 0 bases; unmatched junction bases: 3. The CDR3 covers 17 residues. Per the germline V gene, CDR1 is SGDLS and CDR2 is YYNGEE. The method was immunoSEQ multiplex PCR; TCRdb's version includes in-frame clones alone and lacks a portion of them. This sample yields around 13,000 clones, of which 75% to 90% are seen a single time; 22% belongs to the top ten. This clonotype was obtained from a human donor with HPV-associated anogenital cancer. This chain links TRBV9 with TRBJ1-1, with 12 bases identical to TRBD1. The specimen was blood, collected from a patient who underwent chemoradiotherapy. CDR3 nucleotides: TGTGCCAGCAGCGTAGCCGGGACAGGGGGCGTGAACACTGAAGCTTTCTTT. Amino acid sequence: CASSVAGTGGVNTEAFF. The whole variable domain, filled in from reference TRBV9 and TRBJ1-1, reads DSGVTQTPKHLITATGQRVTLRCSPRSGDLSVYWYQQSLDQGLQFLIQYYNGEERAKGNILERFSAQQFPDLHSELNLSSLELGDSALYFCASSVAGTGGVNTEAFFGQGTRLTVV.